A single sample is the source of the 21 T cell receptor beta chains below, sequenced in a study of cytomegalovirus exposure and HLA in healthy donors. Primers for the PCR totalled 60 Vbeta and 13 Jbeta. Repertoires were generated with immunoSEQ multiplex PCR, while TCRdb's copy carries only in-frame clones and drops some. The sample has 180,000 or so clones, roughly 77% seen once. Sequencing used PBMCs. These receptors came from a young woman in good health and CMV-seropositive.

The CDR3 loop is CASTLNFGGRTYNEQFF. CDR3 nucleotide sequence: TGTGCCAGCACCCTCAATTTCGGGGGAAGGACCTACAATGAGCAGTTCTTC. This chain joins TRBV9 and TRBJ2-1; D is perhaps TRBD2 (6 bases). V was shortened by 6 bases and J by 2 bases, with 21 bases between the two germline ends. This CDR3 has 17 residues. Germline V gene sequence: CDR1 SGDLS, CDR2 YYNGEE.

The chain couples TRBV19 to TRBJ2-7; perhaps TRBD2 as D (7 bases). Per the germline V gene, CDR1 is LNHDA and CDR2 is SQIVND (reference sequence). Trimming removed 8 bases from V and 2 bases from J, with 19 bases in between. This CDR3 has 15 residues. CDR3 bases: TGTGCCAGTCGGGGGGCCTCCGCCTCTCCCTACGAGCAGTACTTC. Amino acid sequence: CASRGASASPYEQYF.

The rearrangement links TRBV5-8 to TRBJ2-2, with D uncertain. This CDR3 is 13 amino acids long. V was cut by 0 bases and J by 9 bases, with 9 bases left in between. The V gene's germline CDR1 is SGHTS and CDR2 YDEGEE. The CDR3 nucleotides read TGTGCCAGCAGCTTGGACTCCCTTAGGGAGCTGTTTTTT. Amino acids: CASSLDSLRELFF. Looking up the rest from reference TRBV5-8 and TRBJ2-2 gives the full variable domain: EAGVTQSPTHLIKTRGQQATLRCSPISGHTSVYWYQQALGLGLQFLLWYDEGEERNRGNFPPRFSGRQFPNYSSELNVNALELEDSALYLCASSLDSLRELFFGEGSRLTVL.

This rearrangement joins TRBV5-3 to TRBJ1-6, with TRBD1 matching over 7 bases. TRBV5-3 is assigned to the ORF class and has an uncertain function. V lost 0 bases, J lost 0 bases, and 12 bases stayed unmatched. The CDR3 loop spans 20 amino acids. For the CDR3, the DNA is TGTGCCAGAAGCTTGGTAGGTTGGAGGGGGCCGGACTCCTATAATTCACCCCTCCACTTT. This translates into CARSLVGWRGPDSYNSPLHF.

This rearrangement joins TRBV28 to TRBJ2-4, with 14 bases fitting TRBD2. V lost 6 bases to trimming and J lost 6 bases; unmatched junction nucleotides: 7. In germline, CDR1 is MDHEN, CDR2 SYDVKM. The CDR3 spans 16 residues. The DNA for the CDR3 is TGTGCCAGCAGCCAGACTAGCGGGGGGGCAGGAAACATTCAGTACTTC. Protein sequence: CASSQTSGGAGNIQYF. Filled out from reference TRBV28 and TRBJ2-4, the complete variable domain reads DVKVTQSSRYLVKRTGEKVFLECVQDMDHENMFWYRQDPGLGLRLIYFSYDVKMKEKGDIPEGYSVSREKKERFSLILESASTNQTSMYLCASSQTSGGAGNIQYFGAGTRLSVL.

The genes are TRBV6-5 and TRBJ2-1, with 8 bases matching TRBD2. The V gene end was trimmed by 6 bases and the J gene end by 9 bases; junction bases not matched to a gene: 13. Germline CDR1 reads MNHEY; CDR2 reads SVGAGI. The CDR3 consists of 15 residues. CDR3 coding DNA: TGTGCCAGCAGACAGCGGATTAGCGGGGTCGGTGAGCAGTTCTTC. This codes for CASRQRISGVGEQFF.

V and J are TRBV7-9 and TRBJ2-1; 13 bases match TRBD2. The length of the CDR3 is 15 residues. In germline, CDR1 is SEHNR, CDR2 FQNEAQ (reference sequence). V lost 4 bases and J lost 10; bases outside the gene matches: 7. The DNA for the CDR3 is TGTGCCAGCAGCTGGACTAGCGGGGGCCCCAGAGAGCAGTTCTTC. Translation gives CASSWTSGGPREQFF.

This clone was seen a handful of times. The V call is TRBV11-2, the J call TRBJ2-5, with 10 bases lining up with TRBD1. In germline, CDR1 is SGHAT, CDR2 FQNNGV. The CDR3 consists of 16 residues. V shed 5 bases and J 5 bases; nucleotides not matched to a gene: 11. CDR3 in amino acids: CASSPREGQGIETQYF. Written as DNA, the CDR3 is TGTGCCAGCAGCCCCCGGGAGGGACAGGGGATCGAGACCCAGTACTTC.

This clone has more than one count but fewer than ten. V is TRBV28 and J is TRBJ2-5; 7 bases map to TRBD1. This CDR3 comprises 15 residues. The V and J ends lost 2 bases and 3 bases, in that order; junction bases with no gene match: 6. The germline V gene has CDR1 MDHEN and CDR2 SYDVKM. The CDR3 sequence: CASSLGRGGKETQYF. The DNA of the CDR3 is TGTGCCAGCAGTTTAGGCCGAGGGGGCAAAGAGACCCAGTACTTC.

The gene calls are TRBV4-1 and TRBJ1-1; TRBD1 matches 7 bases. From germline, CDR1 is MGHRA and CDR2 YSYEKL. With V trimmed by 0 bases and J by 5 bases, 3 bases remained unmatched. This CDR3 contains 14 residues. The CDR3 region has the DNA TGCGCCAGCAGCCAAGAGACAGGGAGAACTGAAGCTTTCTTT. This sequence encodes CASSQETGRTEAFF.

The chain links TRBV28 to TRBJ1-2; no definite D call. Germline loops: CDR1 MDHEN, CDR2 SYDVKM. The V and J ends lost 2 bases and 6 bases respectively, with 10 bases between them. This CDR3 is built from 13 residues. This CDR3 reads CASSLPRPDGYTF. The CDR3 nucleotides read TGTGCCAGCAGTTTACCCAGGCCGGATGGCTACACCTTC.

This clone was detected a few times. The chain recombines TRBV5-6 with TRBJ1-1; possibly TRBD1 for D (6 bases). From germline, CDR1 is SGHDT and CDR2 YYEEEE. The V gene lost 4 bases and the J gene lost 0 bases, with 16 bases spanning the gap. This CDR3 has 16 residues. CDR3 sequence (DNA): TGTGCCAGCAGCCCGACAGGCGACTACATGAACACTGAAGCTTTCTTT. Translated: CASSPTGDYMNTEAFF. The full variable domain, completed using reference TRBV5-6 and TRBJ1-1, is DAGVTQSPTHLIKTRGQQVTLRCSPKSGHDTVSWYQQALGQGPQFIFQYYEEEERQRGNFPDRFSGHQFPNYSSELNVNALLLGDSALYLCASSPTGDYMNTEAFFGQGTRLTVV.

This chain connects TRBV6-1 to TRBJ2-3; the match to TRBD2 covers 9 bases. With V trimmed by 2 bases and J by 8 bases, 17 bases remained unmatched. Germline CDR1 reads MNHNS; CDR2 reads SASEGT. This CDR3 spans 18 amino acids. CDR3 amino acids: CASSERSSGSRHLGTQYF. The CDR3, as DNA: TGTGCCAGCAGTGAACGGAGTAGCGGGAGCAGGCATTTAGGTACGCAGTATTTT.

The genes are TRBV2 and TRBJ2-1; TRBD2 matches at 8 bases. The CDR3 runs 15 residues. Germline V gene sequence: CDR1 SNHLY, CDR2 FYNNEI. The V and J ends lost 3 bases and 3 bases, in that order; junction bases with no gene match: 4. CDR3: CASSEGLVIYNEQFF. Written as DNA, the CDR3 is TGTGCCAGCAGTGAGGGACTAGTAATCTACAATGAGCAGTTCTTC.

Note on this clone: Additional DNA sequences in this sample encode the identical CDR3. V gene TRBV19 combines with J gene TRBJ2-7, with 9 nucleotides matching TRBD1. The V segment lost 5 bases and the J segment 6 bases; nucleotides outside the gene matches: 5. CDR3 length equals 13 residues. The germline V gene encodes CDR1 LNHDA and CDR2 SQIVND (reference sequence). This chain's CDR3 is CASSPGQGSEQYF. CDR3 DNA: TGTGCCAGTAGTCCGGGACAGGGTTCCGAGCAGTACTTC.

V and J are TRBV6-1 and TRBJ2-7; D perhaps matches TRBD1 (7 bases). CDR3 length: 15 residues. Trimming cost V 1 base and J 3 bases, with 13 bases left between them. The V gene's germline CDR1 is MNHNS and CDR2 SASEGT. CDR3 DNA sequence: TGTGCCAGCAGTGAAGGGAGGGGGCTTAACTACGAGCAGTACTTC. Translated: CASSEGRGLNYEQYF.

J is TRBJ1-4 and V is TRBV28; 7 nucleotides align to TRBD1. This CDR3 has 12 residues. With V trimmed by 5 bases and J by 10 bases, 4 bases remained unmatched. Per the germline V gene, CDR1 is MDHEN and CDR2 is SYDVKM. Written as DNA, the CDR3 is TGTGCCAGCAGTGACAGGGTGGGAAAACTGTTTTTT. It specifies CASSDRVGKLFF.

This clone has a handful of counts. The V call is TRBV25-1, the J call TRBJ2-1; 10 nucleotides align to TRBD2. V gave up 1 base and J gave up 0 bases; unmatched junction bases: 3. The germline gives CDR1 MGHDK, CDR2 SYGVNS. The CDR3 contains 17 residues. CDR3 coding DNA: TGTGCCAGCAGTGAATGGGCTAGCGGGGGCTCCTACAATGAGCAGTTCTTC. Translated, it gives CASSEWASGGSYNEQFF.

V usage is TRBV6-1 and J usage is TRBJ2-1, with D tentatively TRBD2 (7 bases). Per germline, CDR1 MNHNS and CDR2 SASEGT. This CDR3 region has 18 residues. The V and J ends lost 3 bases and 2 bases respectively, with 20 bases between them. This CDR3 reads CASSEGRGRGAPYNEQFF. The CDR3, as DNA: TGTGCCAGCAGTGAGGGGCGAGGGAGGGGGGCCCCCTACAATGAGCAGTTCTTC.

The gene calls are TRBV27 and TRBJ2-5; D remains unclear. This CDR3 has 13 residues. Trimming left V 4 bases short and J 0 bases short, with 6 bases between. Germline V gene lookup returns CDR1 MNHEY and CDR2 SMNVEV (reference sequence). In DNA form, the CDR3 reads TGTGCCAGCAGTTCCGGGTACCAAGAGACCCAGTACTTC. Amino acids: CASSSGYQETQYF.

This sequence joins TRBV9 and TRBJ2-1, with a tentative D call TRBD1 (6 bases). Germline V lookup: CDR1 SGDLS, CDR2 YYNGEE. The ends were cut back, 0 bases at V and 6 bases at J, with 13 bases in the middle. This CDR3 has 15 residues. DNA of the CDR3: TGTGCCAGCAGCGTAGCTAAGGGGGAAGGCAATGAGCAGTTCTTC. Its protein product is CASSVAKGEGNEQFF. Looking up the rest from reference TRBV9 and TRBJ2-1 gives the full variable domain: DSGVTQTPKHLITATGQRVTLRCSPRSGDLSVYWYQQSLDQGLQFLIQYYNGEERAKGNILERFSAQQFPDLHSELNLSSLELGDSALYFCASSVAKGEGNEQFFGPGTRLTVL.